This T cell receptor beta chain emerged from a study of blood T cell repertoires in COVID-19. How the authors handled the data: Reference gene primers were amplified, and this amplification served to estimate nucleated cell counts. TCRdb's table, derived via immunoSEQ multiplex PCR, lists solely in-frame clones and lacks some. The V and J calls and clone size were taken over from that table, and D and trimming were inferred from the DNA. The sample lists about 70,000 clones; roughly 79% were seen once. The CDR3 contains 16 residues. Germline V gene data show CDR1 as LGHDT and CDR2 as YNNKEL (reference sequence). Germline trimming cut 6 bases from V and 4 bases from J; bases unmatched to any gene: 8. This clone is a singleton in its sample.

The sequence came from a woman aged 55 to 70 with acute or convalescent COVID-19. The specimen sequenced was peripheral blood. The J gene is TRBJ2-5, the V gene TRBV3-1 (or the pseudogene TRBV3-2), with TRBD2 matching 13 bases. The CDR3 DNA is TGTGCCAGCAGGCCCCTTACTAGCGGGGGGGGAGAGACCCAGTACTTC. It is translated as CASRPLTSGGGETQYF.